This is a list of T cell receptor beta chains from one sample in a study of shared clonotypes between healthy human individuals. Clones were read by immunoSEQ multiplex PCR, and TCRdb kept only the in-frame ones, dropping some. The sample has approximately 2,300,000 clones, around 92% seen once. Material for sequencing was naive CD4+ T cells from PBMCs. The receptor set was obtained from a young man in good health. Some clones in this sample may be carry-over from other donors' samples. Both conserved end residues are part of each CDR3. D genes are given only for firm matches. Where a row states a size, it is once, few, many or the class of an expanded clone; other rows omit it.

j_call v_call clone_size d_call cdr3_nt cdr3_aa
TRBJ2-3 TRBV4-3 . . TGCGCCAGCAGCCAAGGGCCCGGGAATACGCAGTATTTT CASSQGPGNTQYF
TRBJ1-1 TRBV5-1 . . TGCGCCAGCAGCTTGCGGACCCGGGGCCTTGAAGCTTTCTTT CASSLRTRGLEAFF
TRBJ2-1 TRBV28 . . TGTGCCACCAGAAATGGGGGCTTTTACTCCTACAATGAGCAGTTCTTC CATRNGGFYSYNEQFF
TRBJ2-5 TRBV7-6 . TRBD1 TGTGCCAGCAGCGGCCGGGACAGGGTTACCGAAGAGACCCAGTACTTC CASSGRDRVTEETQYF
TRBJ1-5 TRBV19 . . TGTGCCAGTAGTATAGTCGGGCAGAGCAATCAGCCCCAGCATTTT CASSIVGQSNQPQHF
TRBJ1-5 TRBV4-3 . . TGCGCCAGCAGCCAAGTGGGGGGCGATCAGCCCCAGCATTTT CASSQVGGDQPQHF
TRBJ2-5 TRBV7-9 . . TGTGCCAGCAGCCAGTCGGGAGAGACCCAGTACTTC CASSQSGETQYF
TRBJ1-1 TRBV11-1 . . TGTGCCAGCAGGCCGACACAGGGAGGAACTGAAGCTTTCTTT CASRPTQGGTEAFF
TRBJ2-5 TRBV5-1 once TRBD2 TGCGCCAGCAGACCTGGGACAGCGGGGGGTCGAGAGACCCAGTACTTC CASRPGTAGGRETQYF
TRBJ2-1 TRBV30 . . TGTGCCTGGAGTGTAAGGTGGGACATCAACGGGTACAATGAGCAGTTCTTC CAWSVRWDINGYNEQFF
TRBJ2-7 TRBV7-2 . . TGTGCCAGCAGCTTCTCATGGGAGTGGTACCACGAGCAGTACTTC CASSFSWEWYHEQYF
TRBJ2-1 TRBV10-1 . TRBD2 TGCGCCAGCAGTGAATCCGCAGGGACTTTCGCGGGAGGGCCCTACAATGAGCAGTTCTTC CASSESAGTFAGGPYNEQFF
TRBJ1-2 TRBV2 . . TGTGCCAGCAGCTCCGACAGGAATTATGGCTACACCTTC CASSSDRNYGYTF
TRBJ2-7 TRBV5-5 . . TGTGCCAGCAGCTTGGTGGTGCAGAACTACGAGCAGTACTTC CASSLVVQNYEQYF
TRBJ1-2 TRBV19 . . TGTGCCAGTAGTAAGGGAGGATCCCTATTTGGTGGCTACACCTTC CASSKGGSLFGGYTF
TRBJ1-3 TRBV28 . . TGTGCCAGCAGTTTATTCGGGGTGATTGGAAACACCATATATTTT CASSLFGVIGNTIYF
TRBJ2-5 TRBV2 . . TGTGCCAGCAGCTGGACCTCGGAGACCCAGTACTTC CASSWTSETQYF
TRBJ2-1 TRBV21-1 once . TGTGCCAGCAGCAAAGTCGGGCCGGTCCCCTACAATGAGCAGTTCTTC CASSKVGPVPYNEQFF
TRBJ1-3 TRBV19 . . TGTGCCAGTAGTGGACGTCGCACGGGAAACACCATATATTTT CASSGRRTGNTIYF
TRBJ2-1 TRBV4-1 . . TGCGCCAGCAGCCAGGGGGGCGGGAGTCTCAATGAGCAGTTCTTC CASSQGGGSLNEQFF
TRBJ2-3 TRBV2 . . TGTGCCAGAAAAGGACAGTCGACAGATACGCAGTATTTT CARKGQSTDTQYF
TRBJ2-7 TRBV7-2 . . TGTGCCAGCAGCTCTCCCGCCCAGACGGGGGCGTACGAGCAGTACTTC CASSSPAQTGAYEQYF
TRBJ2-5 TRBV28 . TRBD1 TGTGCCAGCAGTTCTACGACAGGGGTCGGCGAGACCCAGTACTTC CASSSTTGVGETQYF
TRBJ2-1 TRBV4-1 . TRBD2 TGCGCCAGCAGCCAAAAAGGGCTAGCGGGAGGGATATCCTACAATGAGCAGTTCTTC CASSQKGLAGGISYNEQFF